These 2 T cell receptor beta chains were sequenced from one sample in a study of glioma-infiltrating T cells. TCR alpha and beta CDR3 regions were amplified from RNA using iRepertoire nested multiplex PCR. TCRdb reanalysed the multiplex PCR reads using MiXCR and keeps one entry per CDR3 protein. The table has 95,000 to 150,000 distinct CDR3 sequences, around 23% seen once; the top ten hold roughly 15%. Sample: glioma tissue, nonneoplastic brain tissue, or PBMCs (not recorded which). The receptors come from a human donor with low-grade glioma or glioblastoma, undergoing nonglioma brain surgery, or in good health (not recorded which).

This clonotype has just a few counts. Possible read error: a much larger clone is one base away. The CDR3, as DNA: TGTGCCAGCAGTGAGGAGGGGACAGGGGGCCAGCCCCAGCATTTT. Protein product: CASSEEGTGGQPQHF. The gene calls are TRBV25-1 and TRBJ1-5, with 12 nucleotides matching TRBD1. The germline V gene encodes CDR1 MGHDK and CDR2 SYGVNS. This CDR3 has 15 amino acids. The trim removed 3 bases at V and 7 bases at J, leaving 4 bases unmatched.

The chain has TRBV6-2 or TRBV6-3 and TRBJ1-1, with D unresolved. The CDR3 totals 13 residues. CDR1 and CDR2 (germline): MNHEY, SVGEGT. Between the trimmed V and J ends, which lost 7 bases and 1 base, there was a span of 10 bases. Here the CDR3 reads CASKKGTNTEAFF. The CDR3 DNA follows: TGTGCCAGCAAAAAGGGAACGAACACTGAAGCTTTCTTT.